This entry is about one T cell receptor (beta chain). Its antigen is not known. Clones were read by immunoSEQ multiplex PCR, and TCRdb kept only the in-frame ones, dropping some. The sample lists over 40,000 clones, about 91% seen once, with around a quarter in the top ten. This entry comes from a study of OX40 agonist ivuxolimab in advanced cancers. Looking at the study overall: Every 2 weeks, patients got intravenous ivuxolimab at one of six dose levels (0.01-10 mg/kg). Head and neck, renal cell, melanoma or hepatocellular carcinoma were the cancers that dose-escalation patients had. Study findings and constraints: At doses 0.1 to 3.0 mg/kg, CD4+ and CD8+ clones expanded.

Source: CD4+ or CD8+ T cells sorted from blood, taken in a trial of the OX40 agonist ivuxolimab. The receptor was derived from an adult with an advanced solid tumor such as melanoma, head and neck, liver or kidney cancer.

CDR3 loop: CASSIEDSSYNEQFF. The CDR3 DNA reads as TGTGCCAGTAGTATAGAGGACAGCTCCTACAATGAGCAGTTCTTC. The chain links TRBV19 to TRBJ2-1, with D possibly matching TRBD1 (6 bases). Germline-derived CDR1 and CDR2 are LNHDA and SQIVND (reference sequence). V lost 0 bases and J lost 0, with 6 bases in between. There are 15 residues in the CDR3.